This is a list of T cell receptor beta chains from one sample in a study of T cells in Graves' hyperthyroidism and ophthalmopathy. TCRdb reprocessed the multiplex PCR reads via MiXCR and lists one record per CDR3 protein. Of roughly 500,000 distinct CDR3 sequences in the sample, 46% were seen once. The sample taken for sequencing was peripheral blood or thyroid tissue (not recorded which). These receptors were obtained from an adult woman with Graves' disease, either hyperthyroidism or ophthalmopathy (not recorded which). CDR3s include the opening cysteine and the closing phenylalanine or tryptophan. D genes are given only for firm matches. Size tells how often a clone was seen (once, few, many) or the class of an expanded clone, and some rows leave it out.

CASSEGDGYNQPQHF,TGTGCCAGCAGTGAAGGGGACGGATACAATCAGCCCCAGCATTTT,TRBJ1-5,TRBV6-1,.,.
CASSCSQGGSYEQYF,TGTGCCAGCAGCTGTAGCCAGGGAGGCTCCTACGAGCAGTACTTC,TRBJ2-7,TRBV5-8,.,many
CASSAGTSGDYEQYF,TGTGCCAGTAGTGCAGGGACTAGCGGAGACTACGAGCAGTACTTC,TRBJ2-7,TRBV19,TRBD2,.
CAWSDRRHYGYTF,TGTGCCTGGTCAGACAGGCGCCACTATGGCTACACCTTC,TRBJ1-2,TRBV30,.,.
CSAQTRSGPQHF,TGCAGTGCTCAGACCCGCTCGGGGCCCCAGCATTTT,TRBJ1-5,TRBV20-1,.,.
CASSSQREEETQYF,TGTGCCAGCAGTTCCCAGCGGGAGGAAGAGACCCAGTACTTC,TRBJ2-5,TRBV28,TRBD2,many
CAISESKGQETQYF,TGTGCCATCAGTGAGTCGAAAGGGCAAGAGACCCAGTACTTC,TRBJ2-5,TRBV10-3,.,.
CASSQGQGWDYGYTF,TGCGCCAGCAGCCAAGGCCAGGGGTGGGACTATGGTTACACCTTC,TRBJ1-2,TRBV5-1,.,.
CASSERTANNGYTF,TGTGCCAGCAGTGAAAGGACGGCAAACAATGGCTACACCTTC,TRBJ1-2,TRBV2,.,.
CASKKNGELFF,TGTGCCAGCAAAAAGAACGGGGAGCTGTTTTTT,TRBJ2-2,TRBV6-1,.,once
CASSYSTLGGELFF,TGTGCCAGCAGTTACTCTACCCTCGGCGGGGAGCTGTTTTTT,TRBJ2-2,TRBV6-6,.,many
CSVKSIAGVGSYEQYF,TGCAGCGTCAAATCTATAGCGGGAGTGGGCTCCTACGAGCAGTACTTC,TRBJ2-7,TRBV29-1,TRBD2,many
CASSDEGRGTGELFF,TGCGCCAGCAGTGATGAGGGCAGGGGTACCGGGGAGCTGTTTTTT,TRBJ2-2,TRBV10-1,.,.
CASSRTGYNSPLHF,TGTGCCAGCAGTCGGACAGGATATAATTCACCCCTCCACTTT,TRBJ1-6,TRBV5-6,TRBD1,.
CASSPLLAGGPMDAGELFF,TGTGCCAGCAGCCCACTACTAGCGGGAGGGCCAATGGATGCCGGGGAGCTGTTTTTT,TRBJ2-2,TRBV7-2,TRBD2,.
CATSGRLETGELFF,TGTGCCACCAGCGGACGACTGGAAACCGGGGAGCTGTTTTTT,TRBJ2-2,TRBV15,.,few
CATKGLVSGELFF,TGTGCCACCAAAGGACTCGTCTCCGGGGAGCTGTTTTTT,TRBJ2-2,TRBV2,.,.
CASSGGAFGQETQYF,TGTGCCAGCAGTGGGGGGGCTTTCGGACAAGAGACCCAGTACTTC,TRBJ2-5,TRBV2,.,few
CAISEGNRANEQYF,TGTGCCATCAGTGAGGGTAATAGGGCTAACGAGCAGTACTTC,TRBJ2-7,TRBV10-3,.,once
CASSQERGMNTEAFF,TGCGCCAGCAGCCAAGAAAGGGGAATGAACACTGAAGCTTTCTTT,TRBJ1-1,TRBV4-1,.,few
CASSDQGMNTEAFF,TGCGCCAGCAGTGATCAGGGAATGAACACTGAAGCTTTCTTT,TRBJ1-1,TRBV10-1,.,few
CASSDQGRAYEQYF,TGCGCCAGCAGTGACCAGGGACGGGCCTACGAGCAGTACTTC,TRBJ2-7,TRBV10-2,.,.
CASSPHVGTGGHEQYF,TGTGCCAGCAGTCCCCATGTAGGGACAGGTGGGCACGAGCAGTACTTC,TRBJ2-7,TRBV6-1,TRBD1,.
CATSIERNGNTIYF,TGTGCCACCAGCATAGAGAGAAACGGAAACACCATATATTTT,TRBJ1-3,TRBV15,.,once
CASSLEQGLYEQYF,TGTGCCAGCAGCTTAGAACAGGGGCTCTACGAGCAGTACTTC,TRBJ2-7,TRBV7-9,TRBD1,.
CASSESAGYQPQHF,TGCGCCAGCAGTGAGTCGGCAGGGTATCAGCCCCAGCATTTT,TRBJ1-5,TRBV10-2,.,few
CASSERQDGTSGTAKQYF,TGTGCCAGCAGCGAGCGACAAGACGGGACTAGCGGGACAGCAAAGCAGTACTTC,TRBJ2-7,TRBV7-2,TRBD2,few
CASSQDLTQPQHF,TGTGCCAGCAGCCAAGATCTCACTCAGCCCCAGCATTTT,TRBJ1-5,TRBV14,.,many
CATSDLETSSYEQYF,TGTGCCACCAGTGATTTGGAGACTAGCTCCTACGAGCAGTACTTC,TRBJ2-7,TRBV24-1,.,many
CASSLVGGSTEAFF,TGTGCCAGCAGTTTAGTGGGGGGTAGCACTGAAGCTTTCTTT,TRBJ1-1,TRBV12-3/TRBV12-4,.,many
CATSRDPGANEQYF,TGTGCCACCAGCAGAGATCCGGGTGCCAACGAGCAGTACTTC,TRBJ2-7,TRBV15,.,many
CASSTTQTQYF,TGTGCCAGCAGCACTACTCAGACCCAGTACTTC,TRBJ2-5,TRBV7-3,.,.
CASSEDGSEASTDTQYF,TGTGCCAGCAGTGAAGACGGGTCGGAGGCTAGCACAGATACGCAGTATTTT,TRBJ2-3,TRBV6-1,.,.
CASSFSSGTGAYEQYF,TGTGCCAGCAGCTTCTCCTCCGGGACAGGGGCCTACGAGCAGTACTTC,TRBJ2-7,TRBV9,TRBD1,.
CASSARAGLNSPLHF,TGTGCCAGCAGCGCGCGAGCGGGACTCAATTCACCCCTCCACTTT,TRBJ1-6,TRBV5-6,.,.
CANSHPTGKGYTF,TGTGCCAACAGTCACCCGACAGGGAAGGGCTACACCTTC,TRBJ1-2,TRBV24-1,TRBD1,.
CASFPRQGAHRDTEAFF,TGCGCCAGCTTCCCGAGACAGGGAGCGCATAGGGACACTGAAGCTTTCTTT,TRBJ1-1,TRBV5-1,TRBD1,.
CASSTGPPTDTQYF,TGCGCCAGCAGCACGGGCCCGCCGACAGATACGCAGTATTTT,TRBJ2-3,TRBV5-1,.,many
CASSTRQPNTEAFF,TGTGCCAGCAGCACAAGACAGCCGAACACTGAAGCTTTCTTT,TRBJ1-1,TRBV7-9,.,.
CSARNPSGANVLTF,TGCAGTGCCCGGAACCCCTCTGGGGCCAACGTCCTGACTTTC,TRBJ2-6,TRBV20-1,.,.
CASSLDGAGQETQYF,TGTGCCAGCAGCTTAGATGGGGCAGGGCAAGAGACCCAGTACTTC,TRBJ2-5,TRBV7-9,.,.
CASAPLSDGAQYF,TGTGCCTCAGCCCCTCTTTCTGACGGGGCCCAGTACTTC,TRBJ2-5,TRBV28,.,.
CATAERETQYF,TGTGCCACCGCAGAAAGGGAGACCCAGTACTTC,TRBJ2-5,TRBV6-1,.,once
CSVERLAGTGGRNTEAFF,TGCAGCGTTGAACGTCTAGCGGGGACCGGGGGTCGGAACACTGAAGCTTTCTTT,TRBJ1-1,TRBV29-1,.,.